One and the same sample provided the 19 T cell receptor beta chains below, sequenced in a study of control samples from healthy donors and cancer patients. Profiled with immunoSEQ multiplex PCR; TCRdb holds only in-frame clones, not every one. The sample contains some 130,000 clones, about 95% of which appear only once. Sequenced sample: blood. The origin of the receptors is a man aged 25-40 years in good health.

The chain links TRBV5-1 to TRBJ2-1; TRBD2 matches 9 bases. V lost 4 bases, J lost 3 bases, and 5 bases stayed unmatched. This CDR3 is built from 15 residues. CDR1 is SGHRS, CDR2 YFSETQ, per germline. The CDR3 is CASSAGGRDYNEQFF. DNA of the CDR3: TGCGCCAGCAGCGCGGGGGGGCGCGACTACAATGAGCAGTTCTTC.

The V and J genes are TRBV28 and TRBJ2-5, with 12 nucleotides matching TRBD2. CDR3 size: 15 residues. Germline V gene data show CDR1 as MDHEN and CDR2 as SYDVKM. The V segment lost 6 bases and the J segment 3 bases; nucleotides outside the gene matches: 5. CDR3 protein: CASRSLAGGEETQYF. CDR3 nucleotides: TGTGCCAGCAGGTCACTAGCGGGGGGCGAAGAGACCCAGTACTTC.

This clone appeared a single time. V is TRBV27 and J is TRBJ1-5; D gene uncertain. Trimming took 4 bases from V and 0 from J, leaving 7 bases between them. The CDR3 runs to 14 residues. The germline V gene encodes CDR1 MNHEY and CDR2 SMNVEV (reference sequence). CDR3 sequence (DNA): TGTGCCAGCAGTTCCGGCTATAGCAATCAGCCCCAGCATTTT. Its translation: CASSSGYSNQPQHF.

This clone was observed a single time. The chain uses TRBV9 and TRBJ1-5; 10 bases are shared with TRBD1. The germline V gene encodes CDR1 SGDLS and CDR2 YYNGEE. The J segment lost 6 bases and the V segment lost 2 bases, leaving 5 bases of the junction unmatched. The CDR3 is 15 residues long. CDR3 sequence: CASSVGDRGFQPQHF. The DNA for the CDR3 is TGTGCCAGCAGCGTCGGGGACAGGGGATTTCAGCCCCAGCATTTT. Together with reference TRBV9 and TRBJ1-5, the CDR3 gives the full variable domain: DSGVTQTPKHLITATGQRVTLRCSPRSGDLSVYWYQQSLDQGLQFLIQYYNGEERAKGNILERFSAQQFPDLHSELNLSSLELGDSALYFCASSVGDRGFQPQHFGDGTRLSIL.

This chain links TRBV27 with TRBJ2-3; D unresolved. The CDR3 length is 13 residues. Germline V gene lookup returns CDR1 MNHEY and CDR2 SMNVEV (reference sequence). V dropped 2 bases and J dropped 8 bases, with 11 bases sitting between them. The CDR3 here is CASSLRLLGTQYF. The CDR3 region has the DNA TGTGCCAGCAGTTTAAGGCTTCTGGGTACGCAGTATTTT.

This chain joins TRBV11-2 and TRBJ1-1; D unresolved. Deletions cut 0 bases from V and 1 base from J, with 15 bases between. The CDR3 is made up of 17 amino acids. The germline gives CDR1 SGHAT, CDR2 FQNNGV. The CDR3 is CASSLDYGGPGNTEAFF. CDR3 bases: TGTGCCAGCAGCTTAGATTACGGCGGCCCGGGGAACACTGAAGCTTTCTTT.

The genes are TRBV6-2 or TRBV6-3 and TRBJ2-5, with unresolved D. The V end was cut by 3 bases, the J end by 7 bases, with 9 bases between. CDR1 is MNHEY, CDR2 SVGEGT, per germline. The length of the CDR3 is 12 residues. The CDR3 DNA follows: TGTGCCAGCAGTTATCTTGGCGGGACCCAGTACTTC. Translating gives CASSYLGGTQYF.

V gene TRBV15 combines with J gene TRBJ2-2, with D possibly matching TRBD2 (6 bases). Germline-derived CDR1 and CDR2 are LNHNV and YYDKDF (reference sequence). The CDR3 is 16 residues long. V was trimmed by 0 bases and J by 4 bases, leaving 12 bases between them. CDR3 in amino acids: CATSRDLGGTTGELFF. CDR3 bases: TGTGCCACCAGCAGAGATCTGGGGGGAACCACCGGGGAGCTGTTTTTT.

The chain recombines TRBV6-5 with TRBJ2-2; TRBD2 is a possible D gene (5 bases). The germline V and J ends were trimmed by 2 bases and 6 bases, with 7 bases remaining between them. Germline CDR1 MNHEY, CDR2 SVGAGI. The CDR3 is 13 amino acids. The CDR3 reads CASSYRRSGELFF. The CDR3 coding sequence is TGTGCCAGCAGTTACCGGAGGTCCGGGGAGCTGTTTTTT.

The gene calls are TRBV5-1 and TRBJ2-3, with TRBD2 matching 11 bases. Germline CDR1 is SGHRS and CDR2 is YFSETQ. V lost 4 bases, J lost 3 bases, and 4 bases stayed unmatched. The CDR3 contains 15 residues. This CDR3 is CASSNSGGGTDTQYF. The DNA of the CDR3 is TGCGCCAGCAGCAATAGCGGGGGGGGGACAGATACGCAGTATTTT.

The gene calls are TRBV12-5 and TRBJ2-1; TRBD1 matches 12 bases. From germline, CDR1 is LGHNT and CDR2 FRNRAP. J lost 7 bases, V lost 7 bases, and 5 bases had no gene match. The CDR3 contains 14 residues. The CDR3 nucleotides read TGTGCTAGTGCCTGGGGACAGGGGGCAAATGAGCAGTTCTTC. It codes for CASAWGQGANEQFF.

In nucleotides, the CDR3 is TGTGCCAGCAGTTTACCGGGGTCCGGGGCCAACGTCCTGACTTTC. It specifies CASSLPGSGANVLTF. The gene calls are TRBV6-6 and TRBJ2-6; tentative D call: TRBD2 (5 bases). The CDR3 extends over 15 amino acids. From germline, CDR1 is MNHNY and CDR2 SVGAGI (reference sequence). Trimming shortened V by 4 bases and J by 4 bases, and 11 bases separated the two germline ends.

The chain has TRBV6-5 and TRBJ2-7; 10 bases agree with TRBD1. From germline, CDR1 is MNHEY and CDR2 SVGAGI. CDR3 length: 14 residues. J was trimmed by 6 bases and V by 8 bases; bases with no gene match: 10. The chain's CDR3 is CASGRDRGYSEQYF. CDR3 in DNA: TGTGCCAGCGGAAGGGACAGGGGTTATTCCGAGCAGTACTTC.

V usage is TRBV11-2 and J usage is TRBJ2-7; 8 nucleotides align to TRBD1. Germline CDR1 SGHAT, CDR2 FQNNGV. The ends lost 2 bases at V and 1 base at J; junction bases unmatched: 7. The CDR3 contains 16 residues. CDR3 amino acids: CASSLFGTGPSYEQYF. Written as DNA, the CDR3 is TGTGCCAGCAGCTTATTCGGGACAGGACCTTCCTACGAGCAGTACTTC.

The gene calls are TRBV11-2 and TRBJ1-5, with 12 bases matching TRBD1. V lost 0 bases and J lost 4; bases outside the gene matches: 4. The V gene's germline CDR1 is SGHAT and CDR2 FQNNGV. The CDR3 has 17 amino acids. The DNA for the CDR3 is TGTGCCAGCAGCTTAGATCGGGGACAGGGGGCTAATCAGCCCCAGCATTTT. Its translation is CASSLDRGQGANQPQHF.

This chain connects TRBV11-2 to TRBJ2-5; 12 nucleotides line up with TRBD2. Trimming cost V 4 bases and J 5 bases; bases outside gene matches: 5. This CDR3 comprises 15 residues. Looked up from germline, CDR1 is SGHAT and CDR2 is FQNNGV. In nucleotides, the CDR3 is TGTGCCAGCAGCTCTAGCGGGGGGGCGGTGGAGACCCAGTACTTC. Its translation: CASSSSGGAVETQYF.

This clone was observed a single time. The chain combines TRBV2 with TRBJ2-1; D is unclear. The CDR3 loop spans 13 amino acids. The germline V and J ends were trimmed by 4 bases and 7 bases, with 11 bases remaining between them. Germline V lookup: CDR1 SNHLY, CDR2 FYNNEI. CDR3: CASSGALGNEQFF. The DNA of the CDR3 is TGTGCCAGCAGTGGAGCCTTGGGGAATGAGCAGTTCTTC.

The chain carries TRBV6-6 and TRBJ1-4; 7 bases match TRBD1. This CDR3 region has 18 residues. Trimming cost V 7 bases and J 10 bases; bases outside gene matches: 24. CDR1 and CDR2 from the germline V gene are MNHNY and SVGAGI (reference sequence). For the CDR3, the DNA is TGTGCCAGCATTCGATCACAGGGGACGGCCCTTACTGGAGGAAAACTGTTTTTT. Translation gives CASIRSQGTALTGGKLFF.

Here the CDR3 DNA reads TGTGCCAGCAGTAGAGCGAACACCGGGGAGCTGTTTTTT. This gives the protein CASSRANTGELFF. The V and J genes are TRBV27 and TRBJ2-2; D remains ambiguous. Germline V gives CDR1 MNHEY, CDR2 SMNVEV (reference sequence). CDR3 length equals 13 residues. Between the trimmed V and J ends, which lost 5 bases and 0 bases, there was a span of 4 bases.